This T cell receptor beta chain was recorded in a study of patients with pleural tuberculosis. TCRdb re-derived calls from the reads in MiXCR, one entry per CDR3 protein. Among around 49,000 distinct CDR3 sequences listed, less than 9.5% were seen once. There are many counts of this clonotype. V dropped 4 bases and J dropped 0; count of bases not matched to a gene: 7. CDR1 and CDR2 (germline): SGHAT, FQDESV (reference sequence). This CDR3 contains 16 residues. The chain has TRBV11-1 and TRBJ2-7; TRBD2 matches 9 bases. The clonotype was recovered from a human donor with pleural tuberculosis. The CDR3 sequence is CASSYRTSDLSYEQYF. Here the CDR3 DNA reads TGTGCCAGCAGCTATAGGACTAGCGACCTCTCCTACGAGCAGTACTTC.